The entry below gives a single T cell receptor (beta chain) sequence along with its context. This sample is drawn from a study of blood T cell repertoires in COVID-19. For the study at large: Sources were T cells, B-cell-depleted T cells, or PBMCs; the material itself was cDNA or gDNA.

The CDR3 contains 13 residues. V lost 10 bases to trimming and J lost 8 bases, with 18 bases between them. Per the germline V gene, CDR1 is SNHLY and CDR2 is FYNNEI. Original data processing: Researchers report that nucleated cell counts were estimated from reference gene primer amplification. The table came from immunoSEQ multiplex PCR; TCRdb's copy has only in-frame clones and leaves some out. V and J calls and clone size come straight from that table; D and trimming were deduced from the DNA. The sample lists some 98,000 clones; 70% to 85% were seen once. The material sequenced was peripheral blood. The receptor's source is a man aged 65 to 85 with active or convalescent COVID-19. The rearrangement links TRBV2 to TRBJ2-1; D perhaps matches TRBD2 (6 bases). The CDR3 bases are TGTGCCACCCGGCTAGCGTTGTCGGATGAGCAGTTCTTC. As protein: CATRLALSDEQFF.